A single sample gave rise to the 16 T cell receptor beta chains below, sequenced in a study of long-term antiretroviral therapy in people with HIV. An immunoSEQ assay, version v3.0, was performed at survey level. TCRdb's table, derived via immunoSEQ multiplex PCR, lists solely in-frame clones and lacks some. This table holds about 25,000 clones, just over 85% found once. The sample here was unsorted PBMCs, taken more than 4.3 years after starting antiretroviral therapy. These TCRs come from a man in his thirties or forties with HIV.

The chain is built from TRBV6-5 and TRBJ2-2; D is tentatively TRBD1 or TRBD2 (6 bases each). V gave up 2 bases and J gave up 8 bases, with 15 bases separating them. Germline V gives CDR1 MNHEY, CDR2 SVGAGI. This CDR3 is 15 amino acids long. The CDR3 loop reads CASSYIAVGAGELFF. CDR3 nucleotides: TGTGCCAGCAGTTACATAGCGGTGGGGGCTGGGGAGCTGTTTTTT.

This clone was counted only a few times. V usage is TRBV6-1 and J usage is TRBJ2-7, with D uncertain. The V gene's germline CDR1 is MNHNS and CDR2 SASEGT. The CDR3 extends over 13 amino acids. V was clipped by 10 bases and J by 3 bases, with 16 bases between them. CDR3 sequence (DNA): TGTGCCACCTTCGACTTCGGGCGCTACGAGCAGTACTTC. It is translated as CATFDFGRYEQYF.

The chain couples TRBV12-5 to TRBJ1-2; D ambiguous. CDR3 length: 12 amino acids. Germline CDR1 reads LGHNT; CDR2 reads FRNRAP. The V gene lost 5 bases and the J gene lost 12 bases, with 16 bases spanning the gap. Here the CDR3 reads CASGIWVRGNTF. DNA of the CDR3: TGTGCTAGTGGTATCTGGGTCCGGGGAAACACCTTC.

The V gene is TRBV15, the J gene TRBJ2-3, with D perhaps TRBD2 (6 bases). This CDR3 is built from 15 residues. The V end was cut by 8 bases, the J end by 2 bases, with 17 bases between. The V gene's germline CDR1 is LNHNV and CDR2 YYDKDF (reference sequence). CDR3 in DNA: TGTGCCACCGGAGCGACTAGGGTCCCCACAGATACGCAGTATTTT. Its protein product is CATGATRVPTDTQYF.

The gene calls are TRBV9 and TRBJ2-7, with 7 bases matching TRBD2. Germline loops: CDR1 SGDLS, CDR2 YYNGEE. V dropped 6 bases and J dropped 6; count of bases not matched to a gene: 12. The CDR3 contains 14 residues. The CDR3 region is CASNGGEASLEQYF. The CDR3 bases are TGTGCCAGCAATGGGGGGGAGGCGAGTCTCGAGCAGTACTTC. Complete variable domain (other parts from reference TRBV9 and TRBJ2-7): DSGVTQTPKHLITATGQRVTLRCSPRSGDLSVYWYQQSLDQGLQFLIQYYNGEERAKGNILERFSAQQFPDLHSELNLSSLELGDSALYFCASNGGEASLEQYFGPGTRLTVT.

This rearrangement joins TRBV19 to TRBJ1-5, with D possibly matching TRBD1 (5 bases). The V end lost 4 bases, the J end lost 6 bases, and 16 bases lay between the germline ends. The CDR3 runs 15 residues. Germline CDR1 and CDR2: LNHDA and SQIVND (reference sequence). As DNA, the CDR3 is TGTGCCAGTAGTACTCAGGGTGGGTGGGGTCAGCCCCAGCATTTT. As protein: CASSTQGGWGQPQHF.

The rearrangement links TRBV5-6 to TRBJ2-5; D gene uncertain. The V end lost 0 bases, the J end lost 3 bases, and 12 bases lay between the germline ends. The germline CDR1 and CDR2 sequences are SGHDT and YYEEEE. The CDR3 consists of 15 residues. CDR3 sequence (DNA): TGTGCCAGCAGCTTGGTTGGGTCGGGTAAAGAGACCCAGTACTTC. This codes for CASSLVGSGKETQYF. Using reference TRBV5-6 and TRBJ2-5 for the parts outside the CDR3, the full variable domain is DAGVTQSPTHLIKTRGQQVTLRCSPKSGHDTVSWYQQALGQGPQFIFQYYEEEERQRGNFPDRFSGHQFPNYSSELNVNALLLGDSALYLCASSLVGSGKETQYFGPGTRLLVL.

The chain employs TRBV19 and TRBJ1-5, with D tentatively TRBD1 (6 bases). Germline CDR1 and CDR2: LNHDA and SQIVND (reference sequence). Trimming took 5 bases from V and 2 from J, leaving 16 bases between them. The CDR3 contains 16 residues. This CDR3 reads CASSGAGDVGNQPQHF. The CDR3 coding sequence is TGTGCCAGTAGTGGGGCAGGGGATGTAGGCAATCAGCCCCAGCATTTT.

This chain joins TRBV27 and TRBJ2-4; the D gene is possibly TRBD2 (6 bases). Germline CDR1 and CDR2: MNHEY and SMNVEV (reference sequence). CDR3 length: 17 residues. V was trimmed by 6 bases and J by 8 bases, leaving 26 bases between them. CDR3 nucleotides: TGTGCCAGCAGCCAAACCCTACCGACTAGTGTTGGAGACATTCAGTACTTC. It encodes CASSQTLPTSVGDIQYF.

The gene calls are TRBV27 and TRBJ2-1; 7 bases match TRBD1. V shed 7 bases, J shed 0 bases, and the junction held 3 bases outside the gene matches. Germline loops: CDR1 MNHEY, CDR2 SMNVEV (reference sequence). This CDR3 has 14 amino acids. CDR3 sequence (DNA): TGTGCCAGCACGTCAGGGGGCTCCTACAATGAGCAGTTCTTC. Translation: CASTSGGSYNEQFF.

V usage is TRBV4-1 and J usage is TRBJ1-1; no clear D. The V end lost 1 base, the J end lost 8 bases, and 17 bases lay between the germline ends. Looked up from germline, CDR1 is MGHRA and CDR2 is YSYEKL. This CDR3 comprises 15 residues. CDR3 sequence: CASSQGVLLAGEAFF. The CDR3 DNA follows: TGCGCCAGCAGCCAAGGCGTTTTGTTGGCGGGCGAAGCTTTCTTT.

The rearrangement joins TRBV2 to TRBJ2-2; 10 bases match TRBD1. The CDR3 runs to 14 residues. Germline lookup yields CDR1 SNHLY and CDR2 FYNNEI. Losses at the gene ends were 8 bases for V and 2 bases for J; bases not matched to a gene: 2. DNA of the CDR3: TGTGCCAGCTGGGACAGGGGCAACACCGGGGAGCTGTTTTTT. Translating it yields CASWDRGNTGELFF. Full variable domain (outside the CDR3, taken from reference TRBV2 and TRBJ2-2): EPEVTQTPSHQVTQMGQEVILRCVPISNHLYFYWYRQILGQKVEFLVSFYNNEISEKSEIFDDQFSVERPDGSNFTLKIRSTKLEDSAMYFCASWDRGNTGELFFGEGSRLTVL.

CDR3 in amino acids: CASSFRGLPLTNYGYTF. CDR3 sequence (DNA): TGTGCCAGCAGTTTTAGGGGTCTTCCGCTCACCAACTATGGCTACACCTTC. The V gene is TRBV27, the J gene TRBJ1-2; maybe TRBD1 (5 bases). The CDR3 extends over 17 amino acids. V dropped 3 bases and J dropped 2 bases, with 19 bases sitting between them. Germline V gene sequence: CDR1 MNHEY, CDR2 SMNVEV (reference sequence).

As DNA, the CDR3 is TGCAGCGTTGTCCCTGCCGTCAGGTACAATGAGCAGTTCTTC. Translating it yields CSVVPAVRYNEQFF. This chain joins TRBV29-1 and TRBJ2-1; D not resolved. The V end lost 4 bases, the J end lost 4 bases, and 14 bases lay between the germline ends. This CDR3 has 14 amino acids. Germline V gene lookup returns CDR1 SQVTM and CDR2 ANQGSEA.

The rearrangement joins TRBV10-2 to TRBJ2-1; D is possibly TRBD2 (6 bases). Germline loops: CDR1 WSHSY, CDR2 SAAADI. The CDR3 contains 15 residues. V lost 4 bases and J 3 bases, leaving 13 bases between the germline ends. The CDR3 coding sequence is TGCGCCAGCAGTGTTGGGCTAGCGCGCTACAATGAGCAGTTCTTC. Translation gives CASSVGLARYNEQFF.

The chain uses TRBV7-8 and TRBJ2-2, with 7 bases identical to TRBD1. This CDR3 has 18 amino acids. Trimming at V came to 2 bases and at J to 0 bases, leaving 9 bases not matched to a gene. CDR1 and CDR2 from the germline V gene are SGHVS and FQNEAQ. The CDR3 here is CASSLKTSDRANTGELFF. In DNA, the CDR3 is TGTGCCAGCAGCTTAAAGACGAGCGACAGGGCGAACACCGGGGAGCTGTTTTTT.